The entry below describes one T cell receptor (beta chain). The antigen remains undetermined. Profiled with immunoSEQ multiplex PCR; TCRdb holds only in-frame clones, not every one. The sample comprises about 60,000 clones, around 84% of which are singletons, and 7.4% rests with the top ten. The data derive from a study of a mutant IDH1 vaccine in newly diagnosed glioma. Overall study context: Vaccine dosing followed radiotherapy by 4-6 weeks, or accompanied temozolomide cycles. Every participant had undergone radiotherapy, temozolomide, or both before, and most underwent both.

General observations from the study: With respect to changes in top peripheral T cell clonotypes, pseudoprogression seemed unrelated. Researchers report vaccine-induced immune responses in roughly 94% of patients.

Trimming took 6 bases from V and 6 from J; bases not matched to a gene: 10. The V gene's germline CDR1 is SQVTM and CDR2 ANQGSEA. The CDR3 is made up of 15 amino acids. The time point is: week 5, during vaccination. Alongside topical imiquimod, each dose of vaccine comprised 300 ug of mutant IDH1 20-mer peptide. This chain links TRBV29-1 with TRBJ2-1; the match to TRBD2 covers 11 bases. Sequenced here: PBMCs, sampled from a glioma patient whose treatment included an IDH1 peptide vaccine. The sequence came from a woman aged 45-65 years with glioma. CDR3 sequence (DNA): TGCAGCGTCCGTCCGGGACTAGCGGTAGCCAATGAGCAGTTCTTC. This codes for CSVRPGLAVANEQFF.